This T cell receptor beta chain was profiled in a study of Ad26.COV2.S vaccination and SARS-CoV-2 variants. Study-wide points: CD8+ and CD4+ T cells specific for spike reportedly responded with substantial breadth after vaccination. It was vaccine recipients, not placebo recipients, who had the higher spike-specific TCR breadth.

The V segment lost 1 base and the J segment 2 bases; nucleotides outside the gene matches: 1. Per the germline V gene, CDR1 is MNHEY and CDR2 is SVGAGI. The CDR3 has 14 amino acids. TCRdb keeps only in-frame clones here, not all; method: immunoSEQ multiplex PCR. The table lists around 350,000 clones, around 92% of them singletons. Regarding this clone: Its antigen is not identified.

The source is a human donor who had recovered from COVID-19. The starting material was peripheral blood, obtained after recovery from COVID-19. J is TRBJ2-5 and V is TRBV6-5; the match to TRBD1 covers 7 bases. This CDR3 is CASSYWGQQETQYF. CDR3 DNA: TGTGCCAGCAGTTACTGGGGACAGCAAGAGACCCAGTACTTC.